A single sample gave rise to the 32 T cell receptor beta chains below, sequenced in a study of T cells after yellow fever vaccination. TCRdb recomputed calls from the 5' RACE reads with MiXCR, one row per CDR3 protein. The sample consists of roughly 340,000 distinct CDR3 sequences, 8.7% of them appearing once. The sequences come from PBMCs, collected on the day of the first yellow fever vaccination. Every receptor here comes from a man younger than 30 who received the YFV17D yellow fever vaccine.

This chain links TRBV6-2 or TRBV6-3 with TRBJ2-2; no clear D. Per germline, CDR1 MNHEY and CDR2 SVGEGT. The V and J ends lost 6 bases and 0 bases respectively, with 14 bases between them. This CDR3 spans 16 amino acids. The CDR3 DNA reads TGTGCCAGCAGAGGCCTGGGTACCGCGAACACCGGGGAGCTGTTTTTT. This sequence encodes CASRGLGTANTGELFF.

V usage is TRBV7-9 and J usage is TRBJ1-2; D unresolved. CDR1 is SEHNR, CDR2 FQNEAQ, per germline (reference sequence). The CDR3 loop spans 14 amino acids. The V and J ends lost 7 bases and 6 bases respectively, with 18 bases between them. DNA for the CDR3: TGTGCCAGCAACCCCTGGGAGGCCGACGATGGCTACACCTTC. It is translated as CASNPWEADDGYTF.

This clonotype was picked up a small number of times. For the CDR3, the DNA is TGTGCCAGTAGTATTGACCCCCACGAGCGAGAGACCCAGTACTTC. Translating it yields CASSIDPHERETQYF. The rearrangement joins TRBV19 to TRBJ2-5; no firm D call. CDR1 and CDR2 (germline): LNHDA, SQIVND (reference sequence). CDR3 length: 15 amino acids. With 3 bases removed from V and 4 bases from J, the gap between germline ends came to 15 bases.

The rearrangement joins TRBV29-1 to TRBJ2-2, with 8 bases aligning to TRBD1. J gave up 3 bases and V 7 bases, and 22 bases lay outside the gene matches. The CDR3 is 19 residues long. CDR1 and CDR2 from the germline V gene are SQVTM and ANQGSEA. Here the CDR3 DNA reads TGCAGCGACCTCACCCTCGACAGGGGCAATTCACCTCACACCGGGGAGCTGTTTTTT. Its protein is CSDLTLDRGNSPHTGELFF.

There are many counts of this clonotype. This sequence joins TRBV4-1 and TRBJ2-5; TRBD2 aligns across 8 bases. From germline, CDR1 is MGHRA and CDR2 YSYEKL. The V and J ends lost 1 base and 4 bases, in that order; junction bases with no gene match: 5. The CDR3 covers 15 residues. CDR3: CASSQVPGGRETQYF. In nucleotides, the CDR3 is TGCGCCAGCAGCCAAGTCCCGGGGGGGAGAGAGACCCAGTACTTC.

This clonotype was detected a few times. The J gene is TRBJ2-1, the V gene TRBV2; the D is unclear. Trimming removed 4 bases from V and 8 bases from J, with 18 bases in between. Per the germline V gene, CDR1 is SNHLY and CDR2 is FYNNEI. There are 15 residues in the CDR3. The CDR3 region has the DNA TGTGCCAGCAGTGTGCTAGAAATTAGGCTCGATGAGCAGTTCTTC. It specifies CASSVLEIRLDEQFF.

This clonotype was counted ten times or more. The V and J genes are TRBV4-1 and TRBJ2-5; 8 nucleotides agree with TRBD1. This CDR3 is built from 16 residues. CDR1 is MGHRA and CDR2 is YSYEKL in the germline V gene. Losses at the gene ends were 4 bases for V and 4 bases for J; bases not matched to a gene: 11. CDR3 DNA: TGCGCCAGCAGCCTGCCCGAGGGACAGGTGGGAGAGACCCAGTACTTC. Amino acid sequence: CASSLPEGQVGETQYF.

This clonotype was observed a few times. The rearrangement links TRBV28 to TRBJ1-2; D gene unclear. V lost 6 bases, J lost 7 bases, and 21 bases lay in between. Germline CDR1 and CDR2: MDHEN and SYDVKM. There are 15 residues in the CDR3. In nucleotides, the CDR3 is TGTGCCAGCAGCCCCCCGGGAGGGAAGGTTGCTGGCTACACCTTC. Protein sequence: CASSPPGGKVAGYTF.

This clonotype was seen repeatedly, ten times or more. The chain is built from TRBV27 and TRBJ2-7; 7 bases match TRBD1. V lost 5 bases, J lost 5 bases, and 3 bases stayed unmatched. Germline CDR1 is MNHEY and CDR2 is SMNVEV (reference sequence). The CDR3 is 12 amino acids. The CDR3 DNA reads as TGTGCCAGCAGTCTACAGGGGAACGAGCAGTACTTC. Encoded protein: CASSLQGNEQYF.

This clonotype was picked up a small number of times. The chain recombines TRBV4-1 with TRBJ1-3, with 7 bases matching TRBD1. The junction had 3 bases not matched to a gene; V was cut back by 3 bases and J by 4 bases. This CDR3 spans 14 amino acids. CDR1 is MGHRA, CDR2 YSYEKL, per germline. DNA for the CDR3: TGCGCCAGCAGCCAGACAGGGTTAGGAAACACCATATATTTT. Translating it yields CASSQTGLGNTIYF.

This clonotype appeared a few times. The chain joins TRBV5-1 to TRBJ2-7; 9 positions match TRBD1. In germline, CDR1 is SGHRS, CDR2 YFSETQ. This CDR3 has 15 residues. After removal of 3 bases from V and 5 bases from J, the junction contained 9 bases not matched to a gene. The CDR3 region is CASSYAGTGNNEQYF. The CDR3 DNA reads as TGCGCCAGCAGCTACGCCGGGACAGGGAACAACGAGCAGTACTTC.

In this sample, this clonotype turned up a few times. The chain employs TRBV6-2 or TRBV6-3 and TRBJ2-2, with 8 bases lining up with TRBD1. The CDR3 totals 13 residues. Per the germline V gene, CDR1 is MNHEY and CDR2 is SVGEGT. V shed 9 bases and J 5 bases; nucleotides not matched to a gene: 5. The CDR3 DNA reads as TGTGCCAGTGTGGACAGGGATACCGGGGAGCTGTTTTTT. Translating it yields CASVDRDTGELFF.

The rearrangement links TRBV7-9 to TRBJ2-3; D is unresolved. Germline V gene sequence: CDR1 SEHNR, CDR2 FQNEAQ (reference sequence). V was trimmed by 7 bases and J by 5 bases, leaving 16 bases between them. CDR3 size: 14 residues. The DNA for the CDR3 is TGTGCCAGCAACCGTGGACGGACCGAAGATACGCAGTATTTT. It translates to CASNRGRTEDTQYF.

This clonotype was recorded many times. This rearrangement joins TRBV29-1 to TRBJ2-7; TRBD1 aligns across 10 bases. The CDR3 extends over 12 amino acids. J gave up 6 bases and V 7 bases, and 6 bases lay outside the gene matches. CDR1 and CDR2 (germline): SQVTM, ANQGSEA. The CDR3 DNA follows: TGCAGCGCACAAGACAGGGGGCGCGAGCAGTACGTC. This gives the protein CSAQDRGREQYV.

The chain combines TRBV12-3 or TRBV12-4 with TRBJ1-1; TRBD1 might be the D (5 bases). V was pared by 6 bases and J by 3 bases, with 14 bases between. The CDR3 consists of 14 residues. CDR3 in amino acids: CASSPGGGDTEAFF. The CDR3 DNA reads TGTGCCAGCAGCCCGGGCGGGGGGGACACTGAAGCTTTCTTT.

This clonotype rates as medium-sized. The rearrangement links TRBV14 to TRBJ2-1; TRBD2 aligns across 12 bases. CDR1 is SGHDN and CDR2 is FVKESK in the germline V gene. With V trimmed by 5 bases and J by 5 bases, 10 bases remained unmatched. The CDR3 is made up of 17 amino acids. CDR3 DNA sequence: TGTGCCAGCAGCACGACTAGCGGGGGTAGTGGGAACAATGAGCAGTTCTTC. This encodes CASSTTSGGSGNNEQFF.

This clonotype was seen many times. The V and J genes are TRBV5-1 and TRBJ2-2; D gene unclear. This CDR3 has 15 residues. Germline assignment: CDR1 SGHRS and CDR2 YFSETQ. Trimming stripped 2 bases from V and 3 bases from J, with 11 bases between. In DNA form, the CDR3 reads TGCGCCAGCAGCTTTTTCAGAGGCGACACCGGGGAGCTGTTTTTT. It encodes CASSFFRGDTGELFF. Based on the CDR3 plus reference TRBV5-1 and TRBJ2-2, the full variable domain is KAGVTQTPRYLIKTRGQQVTLSCSPISGHRSVSWYQQTPGQGLQFLFEYFSETQRNKGNFPGRFSGRQFSNSRSEMNVSTLELGDSALYLCASSFFRGDTGELFFGEGSRLTVL.

The V gene is TRBV12-3 or TRBV12-4, the J gene TRBJ1-5; 8 positions match TRBD1. The CDR3 is 14 amino acids. V lost 4 bases, J lost 3 bases, and 2 bases stayed unmatched. The CDR3 reads CASSSTGDNQPQHF. In nucleotides, the CDR3 is TGTGCCAGCAGTTCGACAGGGGACAATCAGCCCCAGCATTTT.

This clonotype has a count of ten or more. The chain joins TRBV9 to TRBJ1-4, with D unclear. Looked up from germline, CDR1 is SGDLS and CDR2 is YYNGEE. The CDR3 spans 17 residues. Trimming removed 0 bases at V and 3 bases at J, with 15 bases between. The CDR3 reads CASSVGRFGQSNEKLFF. CDR3 DNA sequence: TGTGCCAGCAGCGTAGGGCGCTTCGGGCAGTCTAATGAAAAACTGTTTTTT.

The sample holds a few counts of this clonotype. V gene TRBV4-3 combines with J gene TRBJ1-1; no definite D call. Trimming removed 1 base from V and 3 bases from J, with 6 bases in between. Germline V gene lookup returns CDR1 LGHNA and CDR2 YSLEER. The CDR3 loop spans 13 amino acids. CDR3 in DNA: TGCGCCAGCAGCCAAGTGGAATACACTGAAGCTTTCTTT. Its translation is CASSQVEYTEAFF.

The chain joins TRBV2 to TRBJ2-6; D gene uncertain. CDR3 length equals 15 residues. Germline V gives CDR1 SNHLY, CDR2 FYNNEI. Deletions cut 4 bases from V and 3 bases from J, with 10 bases between. CDR3 sequence reads: CASSAGVGGANVLTF. The CDR3 region has the DNA TGTGCCAGCAGTGCTGGGGTGGGTGGGGCCAACGTCCTGACTTTC.

V is TRBV7-2 and J is TRBJ1-1, with D maybe TRBD1 (5 bases). Trimming removed 5 bases from V and 3 bases from J, with 22 bases in between. This CDR3 contains 17 residues. Looked up from germline, CDR1 is SGHTA and CDR2 is FQGNSA. The CDR3 sequence is CASSRPQGVGRDTEAFF. CDR3 sequence (DNA): TGTGCCAGCAGCCGACCCCAGGGAGTGGGGAGGGACACTGAAGCTTTCTTT.

This chain links TRBV12-3 or TRBV12-4 with TRBJ1-2; D might be TRBD1 (5 bases). Trimming took 6 bases from V and 8 from J, leaving 16 bases between them. CDR3 length: 13 residues. Here the CDR3 reads CASRRTGPGGYTF. Written as DNA, the CDR3 is TGTGCCAGCAGAAGGACGGGACCCGGGGGCTACACCTTC.

DNA for the CDR3: TGTGCCAGCAGCCCGCAGCCCAGGGGTAACTATGGCTACACCTTC. Translating it yields CASSPQPRGNYGYTF. The chain carries TRBV11-2 and TRBJ1-2; possible D gene TRBD1, 6 bases. Trimming pared 5 bases from V and 1 base from J, leaving 14 bases between. In germline, CDR1 is SGHAT, CDR2 FQNNGV. There are 15 residues in the CDR3.

The chain combines TRBV4-3 with TRBJ2-5; 7 bases agree with TRBD2. The CDR3 runs 14 residues. Per the germline V gene, CDR1 is LGHNA and CDR2 is YSLEER. The ends lost 3 bases at V and 1 base at J; junction bases unmatched: 2. CDR3 bases: TGCGCCAGCAGCCATTGGGGGGGCCAAGAGACCCAGTACTTC. It translates to CASSHWGGQETQYF.

This rearrangement joins TRBV20-1 to TRBJ2-1; a weak D match, TRBD1 (5 bases). Per germline, CDR1 DFQATT and CDR2 SNEGSKA (reference sequence). The CDR3 spans 13 residues. V was shortened by 5 bases and J by 5 bases, with 13 bases between the two germline ends. Here the CDR3 reads CSAGKGNNNEQFF. Written as DNA, the CDR3 is TGCAGTGCTGGTAAGGGGAATAACAATGAGCAGTTCTTC.

There are many counts of this clonotype. The chain uses TRBV5-1 and TRBJ1-1, with D uncertain. V was trimmed by 4 bases and J by 0 bases, leaving 22 bases between them. This CDR3 contains 18 residues. Germline assignment: CDR1 SGHRS and CDR2 YFSETQ. CDR3: CASSTPQEQNQMNTEAFF. The CDR3 DNA reads TGCGCCAGCAGCACCCCCCAGGAACAAAACCAAATGAACACTGAAGCTTTCTTT.

This clonotype was seen a handful of times. This chain connects TRBV3-1 to TRBJ2-3; TRBD1 matches 7 bases. The CDR3 consists of 17 residues. The V gene's germline CDR1 is LGHDT and CDR2 YNNKEL (reference sequence). With 5 bases clipped from V and 4 bases from J, the junction kept 15 bases outside the gene matches. CDR3 nucleotides: TGTGCCAGCAGCTCTAAGGGACAGACCAGCCGACCAGATACGCAGTATTTT. Encoded protein: CASSSKGQTSRPDTQYF.

This clonotype was counted only a few times. This chain uses TRBV5-1 with TRBJ2-3, with TRBD1 identical over 10 bases. J gave up 4 bases and V 4 bases, and 9 bases lay outside the gene matches. The CDR3 totals 16 residues. Per the germline V gene, CDR1 is SGHRS and CDR2 is YFSETQ. This chain's CDR3 is CASSTIDRGRSDTQYF. CDR3 sequence (DNA): TGCGCCAGCAGCACCATAGACAGGGGGCGGTCAGATACGCAGTATTTT.

In this sample, this clonotype turned up many times. This chain joins TRBV3-1 and TRBJ1-5, with D perhaps TRBD1 (5 bases). With 4 bases removed from V and 1 base from J, the gap between germline ends came to 8 bases. CDR1 is LGHDT and CDR2 is YNNKEL in the germline V gene (reference sequence). The CDR3 consists of 14 residues. The CDR3 loop is CASSPGLSNQPQHF. CDR3 DNA: TGTGCCAGCAGCCCGGGACTGAGCAATCAGCCCCAGCATTTT.

The chain joins TRBV20-1 to TRBJ1-2; possible D gene TRBD1, 6 bases. Trimming took off 2 bases at V and 4 bases at J, with 23 bases between the two ends. In germline, CDR1 is DFQATT, CDR2 SNEGSKA (reference sequence). This CDR3 comprises 17 residues. The CDR3 loop reads CSARTLLAGVPAYGYTF. The CDR3 DNA follows: TGCAGTGCTAGAACCTTACTCGCAGGGGTGCCCGCCTATGGCTACACCTTC.

The CDR3 region has the DNA TGTGCCAGCCCCAGGCCACAGGGGGCCACCGGGGAGCTGTTTTTT. It specifies CASPRPQGATGELFF. The chain uses TRBV7-9 and TRBJ2-2, with 9 bases fitting TRBD1. CDR1 is SEHNR, CDR2 FQNEAQ, per germline (reference sequence). V dropped 8 bases and J dropped 4; count of bases not matched to a gene: 8. The CDR3 spans 15 residues.